This TCR beta chain was identified during a study of blood T cell repertoires in COVID-19. Study-level background: The United States, Italy and Spain supplied acute and convalescent COVID-19 samples. Nucleic acid was either cDNA or gDNA, and it came from T cells, B-cell-depleted T cells, or PBMCs.

After removal of 2 bases from V and 2 bases from J, the junction contained 2 bases not matched to a gene. This CDR3 region has 14 residues. CDR1 MNHEY and CDR2 SVGAGI come from the germline V gene. Source study methods: By means of reference gene primer amplification, nucleated cell counts were estimated. The table came from immunoSEQ multiplex PCR; TCRdb's copy has only in-frame clones and leaves some out. The DNA was the basis for D and trimming; V, J and clone size are from that table. The sample has around 400,000 clones, roughly nine tenths seen once; the top ten hold roughly 1.2%. The sequence was obtained from a man aged 35-49 years with acute or convalescent COVID-19. This chain joins TRBV6-5 and TRBJ2-7; 8 bases agree with TRBD1. Sequencing input: peripheral blood. Here the CDR3 DNA reads TGTGCCAGCAGTTACGGACAGGGTACCTACGAGCAGTACTTC. Its protein product is CASSYGQGTYEQYF.